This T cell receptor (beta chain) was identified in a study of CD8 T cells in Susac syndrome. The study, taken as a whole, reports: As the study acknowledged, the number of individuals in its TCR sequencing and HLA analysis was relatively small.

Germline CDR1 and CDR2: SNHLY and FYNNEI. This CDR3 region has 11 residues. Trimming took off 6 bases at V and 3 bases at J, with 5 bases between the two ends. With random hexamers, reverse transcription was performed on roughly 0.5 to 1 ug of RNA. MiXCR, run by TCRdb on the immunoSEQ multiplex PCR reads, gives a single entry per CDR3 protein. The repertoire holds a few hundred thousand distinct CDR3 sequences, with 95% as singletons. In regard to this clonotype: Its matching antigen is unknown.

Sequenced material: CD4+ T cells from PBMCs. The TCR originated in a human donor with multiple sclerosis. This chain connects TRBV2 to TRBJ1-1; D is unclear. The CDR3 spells CASREDTEAFF. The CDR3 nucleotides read TGTGCCAGCAGGGAGGACACTGAAGCTTTCTTT.